This entry describes one TCR beta chain. Its antigen is unknown. Researchers ran the PCR with 60 Vbeta and 13 Jbeta primers. Sequenced by immunoSEQ multiplex PCR; TCRdb stores in-frame clones only, minus some. The table gives about 160,000 clones; the top ten clones make up over 1% of it. The CDR3 runs 18 residues. Deletions cut 10 bases from V and 0 bases from J, with 24 bases between. The germline V gene has CDR1 SEHNR and CDR2 FQNEAQ (reference sequence). The data were obtained in a study of cytomegalovirus exposure and HLA in healthy donors. Study-level results: In a later analysis, at a false discovery rate of 0.05, roughly 16,000 TCR beta sequences matched HLA alleles.

The sample taken for sequencing was PBMCs. The rearrangement joins TRBV7-9 to TRBJ2-2; tentatively, D is TRBD2 (6 bases). The clonotype comes from an older woman in good health and CMV-seronegative. CDR3 sequence (DNA): TGTGCCACCTCGGCGCCGCGACTAGGCGATTCGAACACCGGGGAGCTGTTTTTT. Translation: CATSAPRLGDSNTGELFF. Drawing the rest from reference TRBV7-9 and TRBJ2-2, the complete variable domain is DTGVSQNPRHKITKRGQNVTFRCDPISEHNRLYWYRQTLGQGPEFLTYFQNEAQLEKSRLLSDRFSAERPKGSFSTLEIQRTEQGDSAMYLCATSAPRLGDSNTGELFFGEGSRLTVL.